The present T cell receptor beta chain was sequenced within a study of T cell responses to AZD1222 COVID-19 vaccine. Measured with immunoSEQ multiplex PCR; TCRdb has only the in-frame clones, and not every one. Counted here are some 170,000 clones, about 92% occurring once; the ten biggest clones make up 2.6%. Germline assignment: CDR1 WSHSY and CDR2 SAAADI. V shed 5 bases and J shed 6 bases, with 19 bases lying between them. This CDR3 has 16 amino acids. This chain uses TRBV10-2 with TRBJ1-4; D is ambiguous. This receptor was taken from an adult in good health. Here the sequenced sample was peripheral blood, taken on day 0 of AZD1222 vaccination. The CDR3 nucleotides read TGCGCCAGCAGTTCGGGCCCCAGTGACCTCGATGAAAAACTGTTTTTT. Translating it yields CASSSGPSDLDEKLFF.